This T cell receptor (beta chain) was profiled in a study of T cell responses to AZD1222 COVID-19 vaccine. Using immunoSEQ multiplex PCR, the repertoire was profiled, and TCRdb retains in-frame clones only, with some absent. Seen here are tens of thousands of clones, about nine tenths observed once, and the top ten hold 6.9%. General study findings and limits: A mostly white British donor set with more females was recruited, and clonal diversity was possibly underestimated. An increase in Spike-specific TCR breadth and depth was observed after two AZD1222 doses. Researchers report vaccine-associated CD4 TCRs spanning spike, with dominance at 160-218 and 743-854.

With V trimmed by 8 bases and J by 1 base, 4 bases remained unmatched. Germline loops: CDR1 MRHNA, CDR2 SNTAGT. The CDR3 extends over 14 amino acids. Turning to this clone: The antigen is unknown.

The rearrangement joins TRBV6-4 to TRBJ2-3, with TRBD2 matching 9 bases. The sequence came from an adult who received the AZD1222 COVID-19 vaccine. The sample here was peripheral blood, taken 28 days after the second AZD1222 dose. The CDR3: CASGAGGGTDTQYF. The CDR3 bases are TGTGCCAGCGGAGCGGGAGGCGGCACAGATACGCAGTATTTT.